A single sample gave rise to the 9 T cell receptor gamma chains below, sequenced in a study of γδ T cells in repeated Plasmodium falciparum infection. TCRdb redid clone calling on the multiplex PCR reads using CATT. The sample contains roughly 27,000 gamma-chain clones, 3% of which appear only once. Bulk repertoires came from Vgamma9/Vdelta2+ or Vdelta2-negative gammadelta T cells flow-sorted from PBMC. Sequencing used gamma-delta T cells from blood. All receptors come from a pool of human donors (malaria-infected and uninfected, not separated).

This clone has more than one count but fewer than ten. A far larger clone lies a single base away; this is likely a read error. The sample carries other DNA sequences with the same CDR3. V is TRGV9 and J is TRGJ1 or TRGJ2. The J gene, absent from TCRdb, was called here by matching the DNA to germline. Trimming at V came to 1 base and at J to 12 bases, leaving 3 bases not matched to a gene. Germline CDR1 is GITISATS and CDR2 is ISYDGTV (reference sequence). This CDR3 region has 10 residues. Here the CDR3 DNA reads TGTGCCTTGTGGGAGGTAGGGAAACTCTTT. Protein product: CALWEVGKLF.

This clone was counted only a few times. TCRdb's protein, taken from a much larger clone, differs from this DNA's translation at residue 13, likely owing to a read error; the protein displayed comes from the DNA. The rearrangement uses TRGV9 and TRGJP. No J gene was available from TCRdb, and it was assigned here by a germline match of the DNA. The CDR3 covers 20 residues. The germline V gene has CDR1 GITISATS and CDR2 ISYDGTV (reference sequence). This CDR3 is CALWEVPQEKQEMGKKIKVF. CDR3 nucleotides: TGTGCCTTGTGGGAGGTGCCGCAAGAAAAGCAAGAGATGGGCAAAAAAATCAAGGTATTT.

V usage is TRGV5 and J usage is TRGJP1. TCRdb leaves out the J gene; it was filled in here by matching the DNA to germline. This CDR3 contains 10 residues. J lost 9 bases, V lost 10 bases, and 5 bases had no gene match. Germline V CDR1 and CDR2: VINAFY, YDVSNSKD. CDR3 region: CATRSWFKIF. The CDR3 DNA is TGTGCCACTAGGAGTTGGTTCAAGATATTT.

This clone came up a few times. This likely came from a read error, as a far larger clone is one base away. Other nucleotide sequences from this sample produce the same CDR3. This chain uses TRGV9 with TRGJ1 or TRGJ2. The CDR3 covers 14 residues. The germline gives CDR1 GITISATS, CDR2 ISYDGTV (reference sequence). Trimming at V came to 2 bases and at J to 4 bases, leaving 8 bases not matched to a gene. CDR3 coding DNA: TGTGCCTTGTGGGAGGGACCTACCTATTATAAGAAACTCTTT. This translates into CALWEGPTYYKKLF.

In its sample, this clone was seen many times. Since a much larger clone is just one base distant, this may be a read error. CDR3 DNA: TGTGCCACCTGGGTGTATTATAAGAAACTCTTT. It is translated as CATWVYYKKLF. The chain couples TRGV5 to TRGJ1 or TRGJ2. V was pared by 5 bases and J by 4 bases, with 2 bases of the junction left unmatched. The CDR3 runs to 11 residues. Germline lookup yields CDR1 VINAFY and CDR2 YDVSNSKD.

This clone was seen at least ten times. The protein recorded in TCRdb matches a much larger clone and deviates from this DNA's translation at residue 5, suggesting a read error; the protein here is obtained by translating the DNA. This chain uses TRGV4 with TRGJ1 or TRGJ2. TCRdb supplies no J gene; here it was assigned by aligning the nucleotide sequence to germline. Germline V gene data show CDR1 as EGSTGY and CDR2 as YDSYTSSV. This CDR3 region has 15 residues. Unmatched junction bases numbered 12, after V lost 5 bases and J lost 2 bases. The DNA of the CDR3 is TGTGCCACCTGGGGTGGTATTCCCCATTATTATAAGAAACTCTTT. Protein product: CATWGGIPHYYKKLF.

In this sample, this clone turned up many times. This may be a read error, as it is one base from a much larger clone. The rearrangement links TRGV3 to TRGJ1 or TRGJ2. TCRdb leaves out the J gene; it was filled in here by matching the DNA to germline. Germline loops: CDR1 VTNTFY, CDR2 YDVSTARD (reference sequence). V lost 5 bases, J lost 12 bases, and 10 bases stayed unmatched. The CDR3 spans 11 residues. Here the CDR3 DNA reads TGTGCCACCTGGGCCATCCTCCGGAAACTCTTT. It is translated as CATWAILRKLF.

This clone appeared a few times. TCRdb's listed protein matches a much larger clone and diverges from this DNA's translation at residue 11, likely through a read error; the protein shown comes from the DNA. The CDR3 DNA reads TGTGCCACCTGGGACAGGCGAATCTTCTATCATAAGAAACTCTTT. Protein sequence: CATWDRRIFYHKKLF. The genes are TRGV3 and TRGJ1 or TRGJ2. The J gene, missing from TCRdb, was assigned here through DNA to germline matching. CDR1 and CDR2 from the germline V gene are VTNTFY and YDVSTARD (reference sequence). The V and J ends lost 0 bases and 8 bases, in that order; junction bases with no gene match: 13. CDR3 length: 15 residues.

The sample holds many counts of this clone. This likely stems from a read error, as it lies one base from a far larger clone. Other nucleotide sequences in the sample specify the same CDR3. The chain employs TRGV9 and TRGJP. CDR3 length: 15 amino acids. J gave up 11 bases and V 3 bases, and 7 bases lay outside the gene matches. Germline V CDR1 and CDR2: GITISATS, ISYDGTV (reference sequence). The CDR3 coding sequence is TGTGCCTTGTGGGAGTTAAAGCTGGGCAAAAAAATCAAGGTATTT. Amino acids: CALWELKLGKKIKVF.